This T cell receptor (beta chain) was sequenced during a study of identical twins. Each CDR3 protein is one row after TCRdb ran MiXCR on the 5' RACE reads. The sample holds 200,000 or so distinct CDR3 sequences, less than 20% seen once. Study-wide points: In monozygotic twins, models underestimated the sharing of out-of-frame TCR alpha.

As regards this clonotype: The antigen is undetermined.

The sample was also reused in another study, on T cells expressing NK-cell markers. As that report states: Dominant NKG2C+ clonotype frequencies of about 1.0-8% of CD8+ T cells were measured in several donors. These clonotypes also led the CD3+CD56-NKG2C+ fraction in a handful of donors. The HCMV specificity of the expanded NKG2C+ T cell clones stayed unresolved.

The TCR sequence derives from a woman between 18 and 29 years old in good health. The sequencing sample was made of CD8+ T cells sorted from blood.

CDR3 region: CASSRWVGTTYEQYF. Written as DNA, the CDR3 is TGTGCCAGCAGTCGCTGGGTCGGCACAACCTACGAGCAGTACTTC. The V and J genes are TRBV28 and TRBJ2-7; D is unclear. The CDR3 is 15 amino acids. The germline V gene has CDR1 MDHEN and CDR2 SYDVKM. V was clipped by 5 bases and J by 2 bases, with 16 bases between them.